This T cell receptor beta chain was sequenced during a study of cytomegalovirus exposure and HLA in healthy donors. Primers: 60 Vbeta forward and 13 Jbeta reverse. Method: immunoSEQ multiplex PCR; TCRdb's copy keeps in-frame clones and lacks some. The table includes approximately 81,000 clones, approximately 74% detected once. General study results and limits: Later on, an analysis tied some 17,000 TCR beta sequences to HLA alleles at 0.05 false discovery rate. Reports credit the classifier with highly specific, highly sensitive diagnosis of cytomegalovirus status. Only CMV serostatus was available as immune exposure information.

Donors had nominal health at sampling but likely had unrecorded immune exposures. With regard to this clone: Its antigen is not identified.

The CDR3 is 15 residues long. Germline CDR1 reads SQVTM; CDR2 reads ANQGSEA. V lost 6 bases and J lost 7; bases outside the gene matches: 12. What was sequenced was PBMCs. This receptor was obtained from a woman between 45 and 65 years old in good health and CMV-seropositive. This chain joins TRBV29-1 and TRBJ2-1; 10 bases map to TRBD2. Here the CDR3 reads CSVSPSLAGVNEQFF. The CDR3 DNA is TGCAGCGTCTCCCCGTCGCTAGCGGGAGTTAATGAGCAGTTCTTC.